The 22 T cell receptor beta chains below all came from one sample that was sequenced in a study of patients and donors after allogeneic stem cell transplantation. TCRdb redid the calling of the RT-PCR reads with MiXCR, one entry per CDR3 protein. The data contain over 150,000 distinct CDR3 sequences, about 40% of them singletons. Sequenced: blood, either unsorted or a sorted T cell fraction (not recorded which). The receptors were sampled from a human donor who was either an allogeneic HSCT recipient or a stem cell or donor lymphocyte infusion donor (not recorded which). It is not recorded whose cells these are; they may come from a transplant donor.

This rearrangement joins TRBV20-1 to TRBJ1-2, with 10 bases fitting TRBD1. CDR1 and CDR2 from the germline V gene are DFQATT and SNEGSKA (reference sequence). Trimming cost V 0 bases and J 7 bases; bases outside gene matches: 8. This CDR3 region has 15 residues. CDR3 in amino acids: CSARDRRQGATGYTF. The CDR3 DNA is TGCAGTGCTAGAGATCGGAGACAGGGGGCGACTGGCTACACCTTC.

This clonotype occurred a few times. The chain combines TRBV21-1 with TRBJ2-7; TRBD1, the D gene given by the table, was not confirmed from the DNA. TRBV21-1 is a pseudogene segment. This CDR3 is 16 amino acids long. The CDR3 loop reads CASSTNLRGSSYEQYF. CDR3 in DNA: TGTGCCAGCAGCACAAACCTCAGGGGCAGCTCCTACGAGCAGTACTTC.

The genes are TRBV6-5 and TRBJ1-5, with D possibly being TRBD1 (6 bases). The CDR3 has 14 amino acids. CDR1 and CDR2 (germline): MNHEY, SVGAGI. V was clipped by 0 bases and J by 5 bases, with 8 bases between them. CDR3 nucleotides: TGTGCCAGCAGTTACTCCACAGGGTATCAGCCCCAGCATTTT. Translating it yields CASSYSTGYQPQHF.

The chain combines TRBV12-3 or TRBV12-4 with TRBJ1-1, with 8 nucleotides matching TRBD1. The V segment lost 3 bases and the J segment 6 bases; nucleotides outside the gene matches: 6. This CDR3 has 14 residues. The CDR3 DNA sequence: TGTGCCAGCAGTTTCAGGACAGGGTTTTCTGAAGCTTTCTTT. It translates to CASSFRTGFSEAFF.

V is TRBV2 and J is TRBJ2-2, with D unresolved. This CDR3 contains 14 residues. Germline V gene sequence: CDR1 SNHLY, CDR2 FYNNEI. Trimming removed 10 bases at V and 5 bases at J, with 17 bases between. The CDR3 DNA reads as TGTGCCATCCAGAGTGAGGAGTGGACCGGGGAGCTGTTTTTT. Translating gives CAIQSEEWTGELFF.

This sequence joins TRBV12-3 or TRBV12-4 and TRBJ1-4; 7 bases are shared with TRBD1. The V segment lost 6 bases and the J segment 8 bases; nucleotides outside the gene matches: 9. The CDR3 covers 14 residues. Here the CDR3 reads CASRNRGAGEKLFF. CDR3 nucleotide sequence: TGTGCCAGCAGGAACAGGGGCGCGGGAGAAAAACTGTTTTTT.

The V and J genes are TRBV20-1 and TRBJ2-4; 10 bases line up with TRBD2. The length of the CDR3 is 16 residues. Germline CDR1 DFQATT, CDR2 SNEGSKA (reference sequence). J lost 7 bases, V lost 1 base, and 10 bases had no gene match. CDR3 loop: CSARALAGSPGNIQYF. The CDR3 nucleotides are TGCAGTGCTAGAGCACTAGCGGGATCCCCCGGGAACATTCAGTACTTC.

The chain recombines TRBV7-9 with TRBJ2-7; 8 bases match TRBD1. The junction had 7 bases not matched to a gene; V was cut back by 1 base and J by 5 bases. Germline CDR1 reads SEHNR; CDR2 reads FQNEAQ (reference sequence). This CDR3 is 15 amino acids long. This chain's CDR3 is CASSLVTGEGDEQYF. The CDR3 DNA reads TGTGCCAGCAGCTTAGTGACAGGGGAAGGAGACGAGCAGTACTTC. Full variable domain (remainder filled in from reference TRBV7-9 and TRBJ2-7): DTGVSQNPRHKITKRGQNVTFRCDPISEHNRLYWYRQTLGQGPEFLTYFQNEAQLEKSRLLSDRFSAERPKGSFSTLEIQRTEQGDSAMYLCASSLVTGEGDEQYFGPGTRLTVT.

The V call is TRBV10-3, the J call TRBJ2-7; tentative D call: TRBD1 (5 bases). The CDR3 is made up of 13 amino acids. Germline lookup yields CDR1 ENHRY and CDR2 SYGVKD. The germline V and J ends were trimmed by 6 bases and 2 bases, with 11 bases remaining between them. The DNA of the CDR3 is TGTGCCATCAGCGCAGGGTCCCCCTACGAGCAGTACTTC. Translated: CAISAGSPYEQYF.

This clonotype was observed once. The gene calls are TRBV5-1 and TRBJ2-7; 12 nucleotides line up with TRBD2. The CDR3 is made up of 17 amino acids. V lost 2 bases and J lost 2; bases outside the gene matches: 8. Germline values: CDR1 SGHRS, CDR2 YFSETQ. Written as DNA, the CDR3 is TGCGCCAGCAGCTTACCGGGACTAGCGGGCAGTACCTACGAGCAGTACTTC. Translating it yields CASSLPGLAGSTYEQYF.

This clonotype was counted a few times. This chain uses TRBV20-1 with TRBJ1-1, with TRBD1 matching 8 bases. J gave up 8 bases and V 7 bases, and 9 bases lay outside the gene matches. The CDR3 totals 12 residues. Germline-derived CDR1 and CDR2 are DFQATT and SNEGSKA (reference sequence). Here the CDR3 reads CSGPGQGSEAFF. The CDR3 DNA sequence: TGCAGTGGCCCAGGACAGGGCTCGGAAGCTTTCTTT.

This rearrangement joins TRBV11-3 to TRBJ1-1; D not certain. This CDR3 contains 12 residues. The V and J ends lost 5 bases and 4 bases respectively, with 8 bases between them. Germline lookup yields CDR1 SGHNT and CDR2 YENEEA. The CDR3 sequence: CASSGRGTEAFF. In DNA form, the CDR3 reads TGTGCCAGCAGCGGGCGGGGCACTGAAGCTTTCTTT.

The chain couples TRBV6-6 to TRBJ1-5, with TRBD1 matching over 8 bases. Germline V gene sequence: CDR1 MNHNY, CDR2 SVGAGI (reference sequence). V dropped 5 bases and J dropped 0; count of bases not matched to a gene: 6. CDR3 length: 16 amino acids. The CDR3 bases are TGTGCCAGCAGTCAGAGACAGGGGATTAGCAATCAGCCCCAGCATTTT. Protein product: CASSQRQGISNQPQHF.

This clonotype has just a few counts. V usage is TRBV5-1 and J usage is TRBJ2-7, with TRBD1 matching over 9 bases. CDR1 is SGHRS, CDR2 YFSETQ, per germline. V dropped 0 bases and J dropped 2; count of bases not matched to a gene: 3. The CDR3 extends over 15 amino acids. CDR3: CASSLVGTGPYEQYF. Written as DNA, the CDR3 is TGCGCCAGCAGCTTGGTCGGGACAGGGCCCTACGAGCAGTACTTC.

The chain recombines TRBV6-2 or TRBV6-3 with TRBJ1-2; D gene uncertain. CDR3 length equals 13 residues. Trimming pared 2 bases from V and 6 bases from J, leaving 10 bases between. Germline CDR1 MNHEY, CDR2 SVGEGT. In nucleotides, the CDR3 is TGTGCCAGCAGTTACGGGTTTAGGAATGGCTACACCTTC. Residues: CASSYGFRNGYTF.

The chain joins TRBV4-3 to TRBJ1-6; D unclear. Trimming took 0 bases from V and 8 from J, leaving 14 bases between them. The length of the CDR3 is 16 residues. Looked up from germline, CDR1 is LGHNA and CDR2 is YSLEER. CDR3 in amino acids: CASSQDEGGYDSPLHF. The CDR3 DNA follows: TGCGCCAGCAGCCAAGATGAAGGAGGGTACGATTCACCCCTCCACTTT.

CDR3 DNA sequence: TGCGCCAGCAGCTTGCGTAGGTATTCGTTACTGAACACTGAAGCTTTCTTT. Residues: CASSLRRYSLLNTEAFF. This chain joins TRBV5-1 and TRBJ1-1, with D hard to call. V lost 1 base and J lost 0, with 16 bases in between. The CDR3 runs 17 residues. CDR1 and CDR2 (germline): SGHRS, YFSETQ.

V usage is TRBV12-3 or TRBV12-4 and J usage is TRBJ2-4; tentatively, D is TRBD1 (6 bases). This CDR3 is built from 16 residues. V was cut by 6 bases and J by 1 base, with 16 bases left in between. In nucleotides, the CDR3 is TGTGCCAGCAGCAGTTCAGGGGCCGAGGCCAAAAACATTCAGTACTTC. As protein: CASSSSGAEAKNIQYF.

The sample holds a few counts of this clonotype. This chain connects TRBV15 to TRBJ2-3, with 8 bases identical to TRBD2. The CDR3 has 16 residues. Germline V gene data show CDR1 as LNHNV and CDR2 as YYDKDF (reference sequence). With V trimmed by 1 base and J by 1 base, 4 bases remained unmatched. The CDR3 loop is CATSRVISGGTDTQYF. Written as DNA, the CDR3 is TGTGCCACCAGCAGAGTAATTAGCGGGGGCACAGATACGCAGTATTTT.

The chain joins TRBV27 to TRBJ1-1; no definite D call. Trimming pared 3 bases from V and 5 bases from J, leaving 13 bases between. Germline values: CDR1 MNHEY, CDR2 SMNVEV (reference sequence). The CDR3 runs 14 residues. The CDR3 here is CASSFSQMETEAFF. CDR3 in DNA: TGTGCCAGCAGTTTCTCACAGATGGAGACTGAAGCTTTCTTT.

The rearrangement joins TRBV9 to TRBJ1-1; the D gene is possibly TRBD1 (5 bases). The CDR3 consists of 13 residues. V lost 4 bases to trimming and J lost 6 bases, with 13 bases between them. Germline-derived CDR1 and CDR2 are SGDLS and YYNGEE. The CDR3: CASSSGVSAEAFF. DNA of the CDR3: TGTGCCAGCAGCTCGGGGGTCTCGGCTGAAGCTTTCTTT.

This clonotype turned up a few times. The chain carries TRBV20-1 and TRBJ1-5, with TRBD1 matching 8 bases. Germline assignment: CDR1 DFQATT and CDR2 SNEGSKA (reference sequence). This CDR3 spans 13 amino acids. V lost 6 bases to trimming and J lost 6 bases; unmatched junction nucleotides: 7. CDR3 coding DNA: TGCAGTGCCCGGACAGGGTCCCTTCAGCCCCAGCATTTT. This translates into CSARTGSLQPQHF.